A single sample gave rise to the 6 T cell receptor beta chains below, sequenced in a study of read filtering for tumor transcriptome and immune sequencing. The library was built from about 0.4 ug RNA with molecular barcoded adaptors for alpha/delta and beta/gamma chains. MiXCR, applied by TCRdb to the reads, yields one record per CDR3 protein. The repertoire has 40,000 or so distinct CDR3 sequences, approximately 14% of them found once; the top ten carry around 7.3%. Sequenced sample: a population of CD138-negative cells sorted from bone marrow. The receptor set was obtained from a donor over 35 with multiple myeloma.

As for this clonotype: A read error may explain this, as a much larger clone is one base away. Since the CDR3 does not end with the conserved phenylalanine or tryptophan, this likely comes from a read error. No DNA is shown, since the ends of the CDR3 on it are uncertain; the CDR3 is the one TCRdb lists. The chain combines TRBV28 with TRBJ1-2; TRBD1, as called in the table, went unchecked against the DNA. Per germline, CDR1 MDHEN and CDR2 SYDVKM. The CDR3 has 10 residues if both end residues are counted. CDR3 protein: CASSLGAEAS.

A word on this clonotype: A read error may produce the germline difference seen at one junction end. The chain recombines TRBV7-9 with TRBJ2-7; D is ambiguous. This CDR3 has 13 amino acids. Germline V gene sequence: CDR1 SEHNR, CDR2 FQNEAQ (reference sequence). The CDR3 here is CANSSPGRSEQYF. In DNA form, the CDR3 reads TGTGCCAACAGCTCCCCCGGGCGTTCTGAGCAGTACTTC.

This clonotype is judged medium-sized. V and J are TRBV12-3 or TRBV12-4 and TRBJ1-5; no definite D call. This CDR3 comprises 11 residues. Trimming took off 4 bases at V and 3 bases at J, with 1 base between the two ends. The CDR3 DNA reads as TGTGCCAGCAGTTACAATCAGCCCCAGCATTTT. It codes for CASSYNQPQHF.

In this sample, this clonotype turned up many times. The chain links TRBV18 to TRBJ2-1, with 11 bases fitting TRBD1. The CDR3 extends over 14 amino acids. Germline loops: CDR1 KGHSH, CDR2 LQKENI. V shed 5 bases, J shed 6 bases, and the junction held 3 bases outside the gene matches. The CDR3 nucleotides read TGTGCCAGCTCATCCGGACAGGGGGCCAATGAGCAGTTCTTC. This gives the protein CASSSGQGANEQFF.

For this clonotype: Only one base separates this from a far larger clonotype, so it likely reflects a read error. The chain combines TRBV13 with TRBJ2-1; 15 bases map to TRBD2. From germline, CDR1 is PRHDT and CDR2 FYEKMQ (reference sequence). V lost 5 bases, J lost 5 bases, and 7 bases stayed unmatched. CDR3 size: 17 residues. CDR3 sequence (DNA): TGTGCCAGCAGCCCGGGACTAGCGGGAGGACCCCACAATGAGCAGTTCTTC. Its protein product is CASSPGLAGGPHNEQFF.

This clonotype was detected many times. CDR3 nucleotide sequence: TGCGCCAGCAGGGCCCGGGCGAGCACAGATACGCAGTATTTT. Translated, it gives CASRARASTDTQYF. This chain uses TRBV5-1 with TRBJ2-3, with D unclear. Germline CDR1 reads SGHRS; CDR2 reads YFSETQ. Trimming shortened V by 5 bases and J by 0 bases, and 10 bases separated the two germline ends. This CDR3 contains 14 residues.